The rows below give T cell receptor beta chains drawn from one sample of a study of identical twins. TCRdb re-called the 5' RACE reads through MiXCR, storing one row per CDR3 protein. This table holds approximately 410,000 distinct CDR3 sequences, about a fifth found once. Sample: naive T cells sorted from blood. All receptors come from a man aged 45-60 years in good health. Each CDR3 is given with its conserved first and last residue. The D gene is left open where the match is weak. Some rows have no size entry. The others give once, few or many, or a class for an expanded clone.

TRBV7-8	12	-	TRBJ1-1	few	TGTGCCAGCAGACTCAGGCGCGAGGAAGCTTTCTTT	CASRLRREEAFF
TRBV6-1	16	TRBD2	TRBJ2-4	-	TGTGCCAGCAGTGAATCCGGCACTAGCGGGGGTGACATTCAGTACTTC	CASSESGTSGGDIQYF
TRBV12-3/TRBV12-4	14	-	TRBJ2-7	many	TGTGCCAGCAGGGGAAGCGGTAGCTCCTACGAGCAGTACTTC	CASRGSGSSYEQYF
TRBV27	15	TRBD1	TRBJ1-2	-	TGTGCCAGCAGGTCTACAGCTACAGGGGATTATGGCTACACCTTC	CASRSTATGDYGYTF
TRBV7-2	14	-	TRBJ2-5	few	TGTGCCAGCAGCTTCGGACCGAGTCAAGAGACCCAGTACTTC	CASSFGPSQETQYF
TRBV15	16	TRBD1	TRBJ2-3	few	TGTGCCACCAGCAGGGGGGACAGGGCAAGCACAGATACGCAGTATTTT	CATSRGDRASTDTQYF
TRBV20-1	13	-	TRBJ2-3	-	TGCAGTGCTAGGGCTAGCGGCACAGATACGCAGTATTTT	CSARASGTDTQYF
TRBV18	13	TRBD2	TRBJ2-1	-	TGTGCCAGCTCACCAAGCCTAGCGGATGAGCAGTTCTTC	CASSPSLADEQFF
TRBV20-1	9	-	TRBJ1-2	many	TGCAGTGCTGACCGGGGGAACACCTTC	CSADRGNTF
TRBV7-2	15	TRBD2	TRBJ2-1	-	TGTGCCAGCAGCTCCGGACTAGCAGAATACAATGAGCAGTTCTTC	CASSSGLAEYNEQFF
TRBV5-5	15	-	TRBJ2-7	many	TGTGCCAGCAGCTTCGCCAGCGGTAGAACCTACGAGCAGTACTTC	CASSFASGRTYEQYF
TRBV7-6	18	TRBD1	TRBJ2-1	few	TGTGCCAGCAGCTCCTATAAGAGAATTGGGGACAGGGGGAATGAGCAGTTCTTC	CASSSYKRIGDRGNEQFF
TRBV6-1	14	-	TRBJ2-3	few	TGTGCCAGCAGTCCGAGGGGGGGGACAGATACGCAGTATTTT	CASSPRGGTDTQYF
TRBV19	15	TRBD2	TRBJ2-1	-	TGTGCCAGTAGTATGGGTAGCGGGAGAATTTATGAGCAGTTCTTC	CASSMGSGRIYEQFF
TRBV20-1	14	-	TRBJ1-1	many	TGCAGTGCTAAGAGGGGGGGACTGAACACTGAAGCTTTCTTT	CSAKRGGLNTEAFF
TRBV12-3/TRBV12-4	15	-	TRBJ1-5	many	TGTGCCAGCACCCTATTGGGGGCTAGCAATCAGCCCCAGCATTTT	CASTLLGASNQPQHF
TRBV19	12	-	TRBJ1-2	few	TGTGCCAGTAGTATTTCCGGCTATGGCTACACCTTC	CASSISGYGYTF